These 10 T cell receptor beta chains were sequenced from one sample in a study of cytomegalovirus exposure and HLA in healthy donors. Primers included in the PCR were 60 Vbeta and 13 Jbeta primers. Libraries were prepared by immunoSEQ multiplex PCR; TCRdb keeps only in-frame clonotypes and omits some of them. The table lists roughly 130,000 clones, 70% to 75% of them singletons. The sample comprised PBMCs. Receptor source: a middle-aged woman in good health and CMV-seronegative.

The gene calls are TRBV9 and TRBJ2-3, with 13 nucleotides matching TRBD2. The V gene's germline CDR1 is SGDLS and CDR2 YYNGEE. Losses at the gene ends were 1 base for V and 2 bases for J; bases not matched to a gene: 4. The CDR3 spans 17 residues. Here the CDR3 DNA reads TGTGCCAGCAGCGTATCGGGACTAGCGGGGATCACAGATACGCAGTATTTT. Amino acids: CASSVSGLAGITDTQYF.

The J gene is TRBJ1-2, the V gene TRBV21-1. TRBV21-1 is a pseudogene segment. This CDR3 contains 15 residues. The CDR3 region is CASSARAGGNYGYTF. As DNA, the CDR3 is TGTGCCAGCAGCGCACGCGCGGGCGGCAACTATGGCTACACCTTC.

The J gene is TRBJ1-1, the V gene TRBV2, with TRBD1 as a possible D gene (5 bases). This CDR3 is built from 15 residues. Germline CDR1 SNHLY, CDR2 FYNNEI. The V end lost 7 bases, the J end lost 1 base, and 16 bases lay between the germline ends. Written as DNA, the CDR3 is TGTGCCAGCAAAGAGACCGGGACTCCGAACACTGAAGCTTTCTTT. It codes for CASKETGTPNTEAFF.

The CDR3, as DNA: TGTGCTAGTGGTTTGGTACAAAAGGGGTGGCACACCGGGGAGCTGTTTTTT. Translation gives CASGLVQKGWHTGELFF. The chain combines TRBV12-5 with TRBJ2-2; possible D gene TRBD1, 5 bases. V lost 0 bases to trimming and J lost 3 bases, with 14 bases between them. Germline CDR1 LGHNT, CDR2 FRNRAP. This CDR3 is 17 amino acids long.

This chain uses TRBV5-4 with TRBJ2-3; maybe TRBD2 (5 bases). The CDR3 is made up of 17 amino acids. CDR1 SGHNT and CDR2 YYREEE come from the germline V gene (reference sequence). Trimming left V 3 bases short and J 0 bases short, with 17 bases between. CDR3 sequence reads: CASSSLTAGGSTDTQYF. The CDR3 nucleotides are TGTGCCAGCAGCTCCCTTACTGCGGGTGGGAGCACAGATACGCAGTATTTT. Complete variable domain (other parts from reference TRBV5-4 and TRBJ2-3): ETGVTQSPTHLIKTRGQQVTLRCSSQSGHNTVSWYQQALGQGPQFIFQYYREEENGRGNFPPRFSGLQFPNYSSELNVNALELDDSALYLCASSSLTAGGSTDTQYFGPGTRLTVL.

The rearrangement links TRBV11-2 to TRBJ2-2; a weak D match, TRBD2 (7 bases). Germline lookup yields CDR1 SGHAT and CDR2 FQNNGV. The CDR3 loop spans 19 amino acids. The V gene lost 0 bases and the J gene lost 1 base, with 18 bases spanning the gap. CDR3: CASSLEGGRGRWNTGELFF. The CDR3 DNA reads TGTGCCAGCAGCTTAGAAGGGGGGAGGGGCCGGTGGAACACCGGGGAGCTGTTTTTT.

The CDR3 spells CATSETVSNQPQHF. Here the CDR3 DNA reads TGTGCCACCAGCGAGACAGTCAGCAATCAGCCCCAGCATTTT. The rearrangement uses TRBV15 and TRBJ1-5; possible D gene TRBD1, 5 bases. Trimming pared 5 bases from V and 1 base from J, leaving 9 bases between. The CDR3 is 14 amino acids. Germline assignment: CDR1 LNHNV and CDR2 YYDKDF (reference sequence).

This clone was detected only once. The rearrangement uses TRBV19 and TRBJ2-3; 8 bases agree with TRBD2. Germline trimming cut 4 bases from V and 5 bases from J; bases unmatched to any gene: 8. Germline values: CDR1 LNHDA, CDR2 SQIVND (reference sequence). The CDR3 extends over 15 amino acids. CDR3 protein: CASSSAGGALDTQYF. DNA of the CDR3: TGTGCCAGTAGTAGTGCCGGGGGGGCCTTAGATACGCAGTATTTT.

The rearrangement uses TRBV11-2 and TRBJ1-1; 7 bases are shared with TRBD1. The V gene's germline CDR1 is SGHAT and CDR2 FQNNGV. Unmatched junction bases numbered 12, after V lost 5 bases and J lost 3 bases. This CDR3 contains 16 residues. CDR3 sequence reads: CASSKRQGQEDTEAFF. CDR3 sequence (DNA): TGTGCCAGCAGCAAAAGACAGGGTCAGGAGGACACTGAAGCTTTCTTT. Filled out from reference TRBV11-2 and TRBJ1-1, the complete variable domain reads EAGVAQSPRYKIIEKRQSVAFWCNPISGHATLYWYQQILGQGPKLLIQFQNNGVVDDSQLPKDRFSAERLKGVDSTLKIQPAKLEDSAVYLCASSKRQGQEDTEAFFGQGTRLTVV.

This chain uses TRBV10-3 with TRBJ1-2; D is ambiguous. Germline V CDR1 and CDR2: ENHRY, SYGVKD. With 6 bases removed from V and 3 bases from J, the gap between germline ends came to 17 bases. The CDR3 is made up of 15 amino acids. CDR3 loop: CAIRGAGRRDYGYTF. In DNA form, the CDR3 reads TGTGCCATCAGGGGAGCAGGTCGTAGAGACTATGGCTACACCTTC.